This TCR beta chain was retrieved from a study of blood T cell repertoires in COVID-19. Study as a whole: Donors in the United States, Italy and Spain gave samples during acute or convalescent COVID-19. PBMCs, B-cell-depleted T cells, or T cells provided the cDNA or gDNA that made up the material.

Per the authors' pipeline: Scientists estimated how many nucleated cells there were by amplifying reference gene primers. The protocol was immunoSEQ multiplex PCR, while the TCRdb copy is restricted to in-frame clones and leaves out a portion. The V and J calls and the clone size are those of that table, but D and trimming were determined from the DNA. Found here are around 250,000 clones, 84% of them singletons; the top ten hold less than 2%. This CDR3 region has 15 residues. Germline CDR1 is SGHRS and CDR2 is YFSETQ. Trimming removed 4 bases from V and 1 base from J, with 9 bases in between. The receptor was derived from a woman aged 40 to 50 who had recovered from COVID-19. This chain joins TRBV5-1 and TRBJ2-6; weak D call: TRBD1 (6 bases). What was sequenced was peripheral blood. The CDR3 is CASSAQGSGANVLTF. CDR3 coding DNA: TGCGCCAGCAGCGCTCAGGGGTCTGGGGCCAACGTCCTGACTTTC.